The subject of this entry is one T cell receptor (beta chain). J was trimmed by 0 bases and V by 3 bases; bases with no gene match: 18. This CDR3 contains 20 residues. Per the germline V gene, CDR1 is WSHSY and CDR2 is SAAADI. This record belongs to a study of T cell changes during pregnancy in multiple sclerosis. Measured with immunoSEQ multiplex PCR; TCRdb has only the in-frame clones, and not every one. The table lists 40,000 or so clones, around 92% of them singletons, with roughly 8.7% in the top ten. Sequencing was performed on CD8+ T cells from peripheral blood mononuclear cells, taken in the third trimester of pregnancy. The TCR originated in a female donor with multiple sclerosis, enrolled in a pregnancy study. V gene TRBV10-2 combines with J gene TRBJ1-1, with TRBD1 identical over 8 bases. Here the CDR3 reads CASSDHRTGMTSSMNTEAFF. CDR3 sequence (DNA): TGCGCCAGCAGTGACCACAGGACAGGGATGACTTCCTCCATGAACACTGAAGCTTTCTTT.